Following are 18 T cell receptor beta chains from one sample sequenced in a study of blood T cells in healthy people across ages. Primers used in a second PCR of roughly 6 to 12 cycles were a sample-barcoded 5' primer and a J-beta primer mix. Each CDR3 protein is one row after TCRdb ran MiXCR on the 5' RACE reads. In the table there are more than 700,000 distinct CDR3 sequences, 40% to 65% of which are singletons. The specimen was blood. The receptor source for this set is a man aged 80 or over in good health.

This clonotype has at least ten counts. CDR3 region: CSAELGGGNSYNEQFF. CDR3 coding DNA: TGCAGTGCTGAGTTAGGCGGGGGAAACTCCTACAATGAGCAGTTCTTC. The chain employs TRBV20-1 and TRBJ2-1, with 7 bases fitting TRBD2. Germline V gene sequence: CDR1 DFQATT, CDR2 SNEGSKA (reference sequence). The CDR3 is made up of 16 amino acids. The V gene end was trimmed by 5 bases and the J gene end by 0 bases; junction bases not matched to a gene: 10.

The rearrangement joins TRBV4-2 to TRBJ2-5; the match to TRBD2 covers 9 bases. The V and J ends lost 8 bases and 0 bases, in that order; junction bases with no gene match: 10. Per the germline V gene, CDR1 is LGHNA and CDR2 is YNFKEQ. The CDR3 length is 16 residues. The CDR3 loop is CASGASGRKDQETQYF. In DNA form, the CDR3 reads TGTGCCAGCGGGGCCAGCGGGAGGAAGGACCAAGAGACCCAGTACTTC.

The chain is built from TRBV6-1 and TRBJ2-3, with TRBD2 matching over 11 bases. The CDR3 sequence is 14 residues long. Trimming took 5 bases from V and 14 from J; bases not matched to a gene: 12. Germline values: CDR1 MNHNS, CDR2 SASEGT. This chain's CDR3 is CASSLAGGNRYAYF. The CDR3 region has the DNA TGTGCCAGCAGTCTAGCGGGAGGTAACAGATACGCGTATTTT.

Only a few counts were recorded for this clonotype. V usage is TRBV20-1 and J usage is TRBJ2-5; D is undetermined. V lost 6 bases and J 5 bases, leaving 10 bases between the germline ends. The CDR3 sequence is 11 residues long. In germline, CDR1 is DFQATT, CDR2 SNEGSKA (reference sequence). The CDR3 region is CSAAEGETQYF. CDR3 DNA sequence: TGCAGTGCCGCGGAAGGGGAGACCCAGTACTTC.

This chain uses TRBV20-1 with TRBJ1-2, with D unclear. Trimming took 0 bases from V and 6 from J, leaving 17 bases between them. The CDR3 consists of 15 residues. Germline V lookup: CDR1 DFQATT, CDR2 SNEGSKA (reference sequence). The CDR3 coding sequence is TGCAGTGCTAGAGATTGGCCAGGTACCATTAATGGCTACACCTTC. It is translated as CSARDWPGTINGYTF.

This clonotype has only one observation. V usage is TRBV3-1 and J usage is TRBJ2-5, with D possibly matching TRBD2 (5 bases). The DNA matches TRBJ2-7 better at its end, which makes the J call doubtful. CDR3 length equals 13 residues. Germline CDR1 LGHDT, CDR2 YNNKEL (reference sequence). CDR3 protein: CASSRGLNAEQYF. In nucleotides, the CDR3 is TGTGCCAGCAGCCGCGGACTCAATGCCGAGCAGTACTTC.

V gene TRBV5-1 combines with J gene TRBJ2-6, with D hard to call. Germline V CDR1 and CDR2: SGHRS, YFSETQ. The CDR3 has 14 residues. V was pared by 6 bases and J by 0 bases, with 7 bases between. For the CDR3, the DNA is TGCGCCAGCACCCCGAGCTCTGGGGCCAACGTCCTGACTTTC. This codes for CASTPSSGANVLTF.

Points on this clonotype: Germline is not matched at one junction end, which may reflect a read error. The CDR3 DNA sequence: TGTGCCAGCACCTTACAGGGACTATCCTACGAGCAGTACTTC. This gives the protein CASTLQGLSYEQYF. The chain joins TRBV11-1 to TRBJ2-7; possibly TRBD2 for D (7 bases). The CDR3 totals 14 residues. Germline V gene sequence: CDR1 SGHAT, CDR2 FQDESV (reference sequence).

This chain joins TRBV6-5 and TRBJ2-7; 11 bases are a match to TRBD2. The CDR3 covers 13 residues. Germline V gene sequence: CDR1 MNHEY, CDR2 SVGAGI. V was pared by 7 bases and J by 5 bases, with 4 bases of the junction left unmatched. This chain's CDR3 is CASIDSGRDEQYF. The CDR3 bases are TGTGCCAGCATCGATAGCGGGAGGGACGAGCAGTACTTC.

This clonotype was recorded many times. This sequence joins TRBV29-1 and TRBJ2-6, with TRBD1 matching 9 bases. Germline trimming cut 3 bases from V and 0 bases from J; bases unmatched to any gene: 0. The CDR3 is made up of 15 amino acids. Germline V gene data show CDR1 as SQVTM and CDR2 as ANQGSEA. CDR3 bases: TGCAGCGTTGAGACAGGGGGCTCTGGGGCCAACGTCCTGACTTTC. Translated: CSVETGGSGANVLTF.

The chain recombines TRBV5-1 with TRBJ2-1; possibly TRBD1 for D (5 bases). The J call may be faulty, since TRBJ2-7 better matches the DNA end. This CDR3 comprises 14 residues. The V gene's germline CDR1 is SGHRS and CDR2 YFSETQ. CDR3 region: CASSPGHGSYEQYF. The CDR3 region has the DNA TGCGCCAGCAGCCCCGGACACGGATCCTACGAGCAGTACTTC.

The gene calls are TRBV27 and TRBJ2-1; 7 bases match TRBD1. V gave up 8 bases and J gave up 7 bases; unmatched junction bases: 11. Per the germline V gene, CDR1 is MNHEY and CDR2 is SMNVEV (reference sequence). The CDR3 covers 14 residues. This CDR3 reads CASGSADRANEQFF. The DNA of the CDR3 is TGTGCCAGCGGTTCGGCCGACAGGGCGAATGAGCAGTTCTTC.

DNA of the CDR3: TGCGCCAGCAGCTTTGAGGGGAACACCGGGGAGCTGTTTTTT. Protein sequence: CASSFEGNTGELFF. The gene calls are TRBV5-1 and TRBJ2-2; weak D call: TRBD2 (5 bases). Trimming shortened V by 2 bases and J by 1 base, and 6 bases separated the two germline ends. Germline lookup yields CDR1 SGHRS and CDR2 YFSETQ. The CDR3 extends over 14 amino acids.

V usage is TRBV29-1 and J usage is TRBJ1-2; 7 bases agree with TRBD1. Trimming took 5 bases from V and 13 from J; bases not matched to a gene: 10. The germline V gene encodes CDR1 SQVTM and CDR2 ANQGSEA. The CDR3 runs 11 residues. The CDR3 is CSVRQGGWSTF. CDR3 in DNA: TGCAGCGTTCGGCAGGGGGGATGGTCCACCTTC. Complete variable domain (other parts from reference TRBV29-1 and TRBJ1-2): SAVISQKPSRDICQRGTSLTIQCQVDSQVTMMFWYRQQPGQSLTLIATANQGSEATYESGFVIDKFPISRPNLTFSTLTVSNMSPEDSSIYLCSVRQGGWSTFGSGTRLTVV.

This clonotype was seen at least ten times. This chain joins TRBV29-1 and TRBJ2-6; 8 bases agree with TRBD1. In germline, CDR1 is SQVTM, CDR2 ANQGSEA. V gave up 6 bases and J gave up 0 bases; unmatched junction bases: 1. CDR3 size: 14 residues. CDR3 sequence: CSVGQGSGANVLTF. CDR3 nucleotide sequence: TGCAGCGTCGGACAGGGCTCTGGGGCCAACGTCCTGACTTTC.

The rearrangement joins TRBV5-1 to TRBJ1-2, with D possibly TRBD1 on 5 matching bases. The V and J ends lost 4 bases and 8 bases respectively, with 21 bases between them. Germline values: CDR1 SGHRS, CDR2 YFSETQ. The CDR3 sequence is 15 residues long. CDR3 nucleotide sequence: TGCGCCAGCAGCAGCTTGGAGGGGCAGGGTGAAGGCTACACCTTC. Amino acids: CASSSLEGQGEGYTF. Based on the CDR3 plus reference TRBV5-1 and TRBJ1-2, the full variable domain is KAGVTQTPRYLIKTRGQQVTLSCSPISGHRSVSWYQQTPGQGLQFLFEYFSETQRNKGNFPGRFSGRQFSNSRSEMNVSTLELGDSALYLCASSSLEGQGEGYTFGSGTRLTVV.

The chain links TRBV10-3 to TRBJ1-2; D possibly corresponds to TRBD1 (5 bases). V was clipped by 8 bases and J by 0 bases, with 10 bases between them. CDR1 ENHRY and CDR2 SYGVKD come from the germline V gene. The CDR3 loop spans 13 amino acids. The CDR3 DNA is TGTGCCATCGGGACGCCCGCTAACTATGGCTACACCTTC. Encoded protein: CAIGTPANYGYTF.

The chain links TRBV15 to TRBJ1-5, with TRBD1 matching over 7 bases. The germline CDR1 and CDR2 sequences are LNHNV and YYDKDF (reference sequence). V trimming: 7 bases; J trimming: 3 bases; junction bases outside the gene matches: 3. The CDR3 has 13 residues. CDR3: CATKQGYNQPQHF. The CDR3 DNA sequence: TGTGCCACCAAACAGGGGTACAATCAGCCCCAGCATTTT.